This T cell receptor (beta chain) was recovered during a study of blood T cell repertoires in COVID-19. Whole-study context: The United States, Italy and Spain provided the acute and convalescent COVID-19 samples. T cells, B-cell-depleted T cells, or PBMCs supplied cDNA or gDNA.

Trimming cost V 2 bases and J 8 bases, with 9 bases left between them. Germline V CDR1 and CDR2: GTSNPN, SVGIG (reference sequence). This CDR3 region has 11 residues. This clone was detected a few times. Per the original data handling: Counts of nucleated cells, estimated from reference gene primer amplification, were obtained. Libraries were prepared by immunoSEQ multiplex PCR; TCRdb keeps only in-frame clonotypes and omits some of them. V, J and clone size derive from that table, while D and trimming were established from the DNA sequence. Of approximately 220,000 clones listed, less than 90% are singletons.

The clonotype was recovered from a man in his forties or fifties with acute or convalescent COVID-19. The sequencing input was peripheral blood. The genes are TRBV30 and TRBJ1-2; D perhaps matches TRBD1 (5 bases). The CDR3: CAWSSGLGYTF. The CDR3 DNA reads TGTGCCTGGAGTTCAGGGCTGGGCTACACCTTC.